The 10 T cell receptor beta chains below all came from one sample that was sequenced in a study of blood T cells in healthy people across ages. A J-beta primer mix and a sample-barcoded 5' primer were used in a second PCR of roughly 6 to 11 cycles. MiXCR, applied by TCRdb to the 5' RACE reads, yields one record per CDR3 protein. The table records approximately 400,000 distinct CDR3 sequences, roughly half of them present only once. Material for sequencing was blood. These receptors originate from a man aged 55 to 70 in good health.

The rearrangement links TRBV2 to TRBJ2-3; 7 bases line up with TRBD2. The CDR3 contains 15 residues. CDR1 and CDR2 (germline): SNHLY, FYNNEI. Trimming at V came to 4 bases and at J to 2 bases, leaving 6 bases not matched to a gene. In nucleotides, the CDR3 is TGTGCCAGCAGTGCTGACGGGGGGAACACAGATACGCAGTATTTT. It codes for CASSADGGNTDTQYF.

The chain links TRBV20-1 to TRBJ2-3; 8 bases map to TRBD1. This CDR3 is 13 amino acids long. Germline V gene lookup returns CDR1 DFQATT and CDR2 SNEGSKA (reference sequence). J was trimmed by 5 bases and V by 4 bases; bases with no gene match: 5. The CDR3 coding sequence is TGCAGTGCTACGGACAGGGTGGAAGATACGCAGTATTTT. Protein sequence: CSATDRVEDTQYF.

This chain connects TRBV25-1 to TRBJ1-6; 7 nucleotides line up with TRBD1. Germline V gene sequence: CDR1 MGHDK, CDR2 SYGVNS. The CDR3 totals 15 residues. V shed 3 bases and J 12 bases; nucleotides not matched to a gene: 11. CDR3 in amino acids: CASSDPGQPQGPLHF. The CDR3 bases are TGTGCCAGCAGTGATCCGGGACAGCCTCAAGGACCCCTCCACTTT.

This chain uses TRBV28 with TRBJ2-2; possibly TRBD1 for D (6 bases). Per germline, CDR1 MDHEN and CDR2 SYDVKM. The ends were cut back, 4 bases at V and 0 bases at J, with 12 bases in the middle. The CDR3 runs 16 residues. Written as DNA, the CDR3 is TGTGCCAGCAGTTCCTCCGGGACACCGAACACCGGGGAGCTGTTTTTT. Its protein is CASSSSGTPNTGELFF. The whole variable domain, remainder taken from reference TRBV28 and TRBJ2-2, is DVKVTQSSRYLVKRTGEKVFLECVQDMDHENMFWYRQDPGLGLRLIYFSYDVKMKEKGDIPEGYSVSREKKERFSLILESASTNQTSMYLCASSSSGTPNTGELFFGEGSRLTVL.

The chain combines TRBV7-2 with TRBJ2-7, with D unclear. The DNA end is a closer match to TRBJ2-5, so the J assignment may be wrong. The length of the CDR3 is 14 residues. Germline V CDR1 and CDR2: SGHTA, FQGNSA. The CDR3 protein is CASSADSLGETQYF. CDR3 sequence (DNA): TGTGCCAGCAGCGCCGACTCCCTTGGAGAGACCCAGTACTTC.

The V gene is TRBV10-3, the J gene TRBJ2-7, with D perhaps TRBD1 or TRBD2 (5 bases each). Germline CDR1 ENHRY, CDR2 SYGVKD. This CDR3 contains 15 residues. Trimming left V 0 bases short and J 6 bases short, with 15 bases between. The CDR3 region has the DNA TGTGCCATCAGTGAGTCTTGGGGGAAGAGTAGCGAGCAGTACTTC. Translating it yields CAISESWGKSSEQYF.

This clonotype appeared many times. V and J are TRBV29-1 and TRBJ2-7; 8 nucleotides match TRBD2. CDR3 length equals 13 residues. With 7 bases clipped from V and 2 bases from J, the junction kept 7 bases outside the gene matches. CDR1 and CDR2 from the germline V gene are SQVTM and ANQGSEA. CDR3 protein: CSALAGPPYEQYF. Written as DNA, the CDR3 is TGCAGCGCCCTAGCGGGCCCTCCCTACGAGCAGTACTTC.

This clonotype was found many times. The rearrangement uses TRBV6-1 and TRBJ2-1, with 8 bases identical to TRBD1. The CDR3 has 13 amino acids. The germline V gene encodes CDR1 MNHNS and CDR2 SASEGT. V lost 4 bases, J lost 9 bases, and 5 bases stayed unmatched. Here the CDR3 reads CASSGARGREQFF. The CDR3 nucleotides read TGTGCCAGCAGTGGGGCCAGGGGGCGTGAGCAGTTCTTC.

This clonotype has more than one count but fewer than ten. The rearrangement joins TRBV5-1 to TRBJ2-1; a weak D match, TRBD2 (5 bases). V was shortened by 0 bases and J by 6 bases, with 16 bases between the two germline ends. Germline V CDR1 and CDR2: SGHRS, YFSETQ. The CDR3 totals 16 residues. DNA of the CDR3: TGCGCCAGCAGCTTGGCCGAAAGGGTAGGAGGCAATGAGCAGTTCTTC. It yields the protein CASSLAERVGGNEQFF.

The V gene is TRBV5-4, the J gene TRBJ2-7; 12 positions match TRBD2. Germline loops: CDR1 SGHNT, CDR2 YYREEE (reference sequence). The CDR3 consists of 15 residues. J gave up 2 bases and V 4 bases, and 4 bases lay outside the gene matches. CDR3 sequence: CASSGGLAGPYEQYF. The CDR3 DNA sequence: TGTGCCAGCAGCGGGGGACTAGCGGGTCCCTACGAGCAGTACTTC.